One T cell receptor (beta chain) is described in this entry. Its antigen is unknown. Investigators prepared the TCR beta libraries by applying iRepertoire HTBI primers and Arm-PCR of CDR3 regions. TCRdb recomputed calls from the multiplex PCR reads with MiXCR, one row per CDR3 protein. The sample shows 620,000 or so distinct CDR3 sequences, approximately 15% of them seen only once. With 0 bases clipped from V and 4 bases from J, the junction kept 7 bases outside the gene matches. The CDR3 is made up of 16 amino acids. Germline-derived CDR1 and CDR2 are LGHDT and YNNKEL (reference sequence). The sample is drawn from a study of regulatory T cells in long-lasting Graves disease. The time point was: newly diagnosed GD, antithyroid drugs for less than 3 months. Extracted RNA from PBMCs served as the source of the TCR library. General study findings and limits: Persistent disease showed a preference for TRBV28, TRBJ1-2 and TRBJ2-5.

The same data also contributed to another study, on T cells in Graves' hyperthyroidism and ophthalmopathy. In that study: First-round RT-PCR targeting the TCR CDR3 was performed with the HTBI primer set.

This chain links TRBV3-1 with TRBJ1-1; 8 bases are a match to TRBD1. The sequences come from peripheral blood mononuclear cells (PBMCs), collected at new diagnosis, from a patient treated with antithyroid drugs. The clonotype originates from a woman aged 30 to 39 with Graves disease. CDR3 protein: CASSQERTGWSTEAFF. Here the CDR3 DNA reads TGTGCCAGCAGCCAAGAAAGGACAGGGTGGTCCACTGAAGCTTTCTTT.